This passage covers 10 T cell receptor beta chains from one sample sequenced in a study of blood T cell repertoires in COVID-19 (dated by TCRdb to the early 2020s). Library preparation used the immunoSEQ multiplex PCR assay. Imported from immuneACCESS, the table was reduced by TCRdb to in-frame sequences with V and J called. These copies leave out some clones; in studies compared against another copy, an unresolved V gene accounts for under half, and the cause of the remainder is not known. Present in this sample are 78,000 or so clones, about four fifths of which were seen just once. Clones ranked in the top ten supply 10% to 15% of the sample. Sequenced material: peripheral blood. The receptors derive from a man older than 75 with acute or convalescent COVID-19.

The CDR3 nucleotides are TGCGCCAGCAGTGAGGGCCAGACTAGCGGGGGCACAGATACGCAGTATTTT. Translation: CASSEGQTSGGTDTQYF. This chain links TRBV10-2 with TRBJ2-3, with 11 bases that match TRBD2. V lost 2 bases, J lost 1 base, and 5 bases stayed unmatched. This CDR3 has 17 amino acids. Per the germline V gene, CDR1 is WSHSY and CDR2 is SAAADI.

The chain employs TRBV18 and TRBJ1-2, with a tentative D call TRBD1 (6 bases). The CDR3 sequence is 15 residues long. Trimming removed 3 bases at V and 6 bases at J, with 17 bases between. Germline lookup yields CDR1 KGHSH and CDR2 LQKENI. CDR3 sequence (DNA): TGTGCCAGCTCACCCGGGGGGGGCTTCGGTGATGGCTACACCTTC. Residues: CASSPGGGFGDGYTF.

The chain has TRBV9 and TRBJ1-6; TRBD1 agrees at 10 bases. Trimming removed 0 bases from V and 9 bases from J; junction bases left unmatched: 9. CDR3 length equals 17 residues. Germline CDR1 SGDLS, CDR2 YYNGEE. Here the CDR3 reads CASSVGSSGTGASPLHF. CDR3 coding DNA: TGTGCCAGCAGCGTAGGGTCGTCGGGGACAGGGGCTTCACCCCTCCACTTT.

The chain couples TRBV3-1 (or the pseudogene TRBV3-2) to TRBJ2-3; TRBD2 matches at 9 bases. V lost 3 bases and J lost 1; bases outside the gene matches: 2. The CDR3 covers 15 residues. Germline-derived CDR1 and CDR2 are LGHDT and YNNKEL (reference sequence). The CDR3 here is CASSHPSGGTDTQYF. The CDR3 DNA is TGTGCCAGCAGCCACCCTAGCGGGGGCACAGATACGCAGTATTTT.

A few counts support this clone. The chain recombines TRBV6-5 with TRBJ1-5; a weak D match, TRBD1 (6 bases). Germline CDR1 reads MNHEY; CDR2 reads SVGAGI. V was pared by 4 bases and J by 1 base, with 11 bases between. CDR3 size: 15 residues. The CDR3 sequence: CASSSYRASNQPQHF. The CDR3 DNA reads TGTGCCAGCAGTTCTTACAGGGCCAGCAATCAGCCCCAGCATTTT.

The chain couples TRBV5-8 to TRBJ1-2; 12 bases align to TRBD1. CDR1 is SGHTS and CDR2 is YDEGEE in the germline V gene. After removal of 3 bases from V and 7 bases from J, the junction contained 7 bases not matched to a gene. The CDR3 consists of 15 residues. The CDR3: CASSSLGQGASGYTF. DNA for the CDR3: TGTGCCAGCAGCTCGCTGGGACAGGGGGCGTCTGGCTACACCTTC.

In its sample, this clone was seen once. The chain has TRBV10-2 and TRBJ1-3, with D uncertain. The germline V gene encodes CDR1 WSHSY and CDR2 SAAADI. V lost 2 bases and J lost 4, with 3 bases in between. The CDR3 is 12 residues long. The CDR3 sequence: CASSEEGNTIYF. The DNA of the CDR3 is TGCGCCAGCAGTGAGGAGGGAAACACCATATATTTT.

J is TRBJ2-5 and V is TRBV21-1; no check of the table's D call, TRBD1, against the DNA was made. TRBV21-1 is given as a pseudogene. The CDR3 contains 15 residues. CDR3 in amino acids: CASGLLDRAKETQYF. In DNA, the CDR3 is TGTGCCAGCGGGTTATTGGACAGGGCGAAAGAGACCCAGTACTTC.

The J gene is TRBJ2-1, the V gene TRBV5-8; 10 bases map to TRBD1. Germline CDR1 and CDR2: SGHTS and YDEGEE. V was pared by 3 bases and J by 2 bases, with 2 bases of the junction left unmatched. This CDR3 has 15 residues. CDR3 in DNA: TGTGCCAGCAGCTGGACAGGGGGAACCTACAATGAGCAGTTCTTC. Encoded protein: CASSWTGGTYNEQFF.

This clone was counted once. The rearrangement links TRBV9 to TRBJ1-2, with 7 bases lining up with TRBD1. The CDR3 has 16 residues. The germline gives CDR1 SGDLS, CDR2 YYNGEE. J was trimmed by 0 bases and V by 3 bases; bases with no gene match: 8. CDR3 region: CASSARGRLANYGYTF. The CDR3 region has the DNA TGTGCCAGCAGCGCTAGGGGGCGCCTAGCTAACTATGGCTACACCTTC.